This TCR beta chain was captured in a study of early T cells in non-severe SARS-CoV-2 infection. TCRdb reanalysed the 5' RACE reads using MiXCR and keeps one entry per CDR3 protein. This table has some 49,000 distinct CDR3 sequences, 12% appearing once. Only a few counts were recorded for this clonotype. V was trimmed by 0 bases and J by 7 bases, leaving 13 bases between them. This CDR3 spans 14 amino acids. Germline assignment: CDR1 GTSNPN and CDR2 SVGIG (reference sequence). This TCR derives from an adult who was a healthcare worker with PCR-confirmed SARS-CoV-2 infection or an uninfected control (not recorded which). V gene TRBV30 combines with J gene TRBJ2-4; D is ambiguous. The specimen sequenced was whole blood. The CDR3 loop reads CAWSVHPPGNIQYF. CDR3 DNA: TGTGCCTGGAGTGTACATCCTCCCGGGAACATTCAGTACTTC.